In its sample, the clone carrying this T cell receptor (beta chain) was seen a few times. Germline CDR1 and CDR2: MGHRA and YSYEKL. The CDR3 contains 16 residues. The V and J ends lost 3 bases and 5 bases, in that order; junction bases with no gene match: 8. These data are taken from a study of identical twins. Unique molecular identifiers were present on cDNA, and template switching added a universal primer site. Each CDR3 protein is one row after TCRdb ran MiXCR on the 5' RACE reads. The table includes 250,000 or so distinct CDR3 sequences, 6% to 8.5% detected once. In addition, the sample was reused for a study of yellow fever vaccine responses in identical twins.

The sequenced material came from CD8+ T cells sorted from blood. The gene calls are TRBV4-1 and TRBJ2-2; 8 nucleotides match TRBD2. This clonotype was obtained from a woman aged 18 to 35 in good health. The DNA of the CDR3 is TGCGCCAGCAGCCAGGGCCGACTAGCGAGGACCGGGGAGCTGTTTTTT. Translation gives CASSQGRLARTGELFF.